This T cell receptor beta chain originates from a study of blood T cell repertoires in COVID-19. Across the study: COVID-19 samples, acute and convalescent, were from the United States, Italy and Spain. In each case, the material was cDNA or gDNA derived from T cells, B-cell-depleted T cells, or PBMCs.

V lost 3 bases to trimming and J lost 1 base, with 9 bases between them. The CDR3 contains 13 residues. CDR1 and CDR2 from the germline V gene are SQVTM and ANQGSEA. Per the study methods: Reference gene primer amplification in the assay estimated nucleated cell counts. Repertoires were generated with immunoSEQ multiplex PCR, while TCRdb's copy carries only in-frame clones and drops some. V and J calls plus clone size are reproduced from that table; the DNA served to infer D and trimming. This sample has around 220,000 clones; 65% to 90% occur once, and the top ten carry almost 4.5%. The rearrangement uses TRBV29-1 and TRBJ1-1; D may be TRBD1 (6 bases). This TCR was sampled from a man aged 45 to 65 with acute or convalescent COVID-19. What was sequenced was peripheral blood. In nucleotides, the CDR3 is TGCAGCGTTGAGGAACAGGGGAACACTGAAGCTTTCTTT. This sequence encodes CSVEEQGNTEAFF.